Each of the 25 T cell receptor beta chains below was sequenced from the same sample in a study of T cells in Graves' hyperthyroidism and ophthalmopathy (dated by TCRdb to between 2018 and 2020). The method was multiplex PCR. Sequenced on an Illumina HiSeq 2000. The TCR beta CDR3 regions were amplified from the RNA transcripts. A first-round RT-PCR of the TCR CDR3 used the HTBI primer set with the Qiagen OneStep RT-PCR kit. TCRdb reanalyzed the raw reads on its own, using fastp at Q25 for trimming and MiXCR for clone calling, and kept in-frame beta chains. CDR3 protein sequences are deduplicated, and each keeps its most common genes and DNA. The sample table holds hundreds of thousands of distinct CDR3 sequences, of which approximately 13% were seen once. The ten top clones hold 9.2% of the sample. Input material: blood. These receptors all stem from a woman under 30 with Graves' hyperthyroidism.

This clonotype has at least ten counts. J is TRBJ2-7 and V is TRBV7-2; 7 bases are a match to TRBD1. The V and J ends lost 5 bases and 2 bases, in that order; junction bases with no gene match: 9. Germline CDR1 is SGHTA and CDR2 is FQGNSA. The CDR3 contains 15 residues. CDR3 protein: CASSMNRGRTYEQYF. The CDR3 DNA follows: TGTGCCAGCAGCATGAACAGGGGTCGGACCTACGAGCAGTACTTC.

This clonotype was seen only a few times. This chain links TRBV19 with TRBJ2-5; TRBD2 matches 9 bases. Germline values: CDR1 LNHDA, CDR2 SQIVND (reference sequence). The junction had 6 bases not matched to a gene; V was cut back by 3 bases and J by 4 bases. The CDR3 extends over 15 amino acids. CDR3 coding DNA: TGTGCCAGTAGTATCGTAGCGGGAGAGGGAGAGACCCAGTACTTC. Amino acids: CASSIVAGEGETQYF.

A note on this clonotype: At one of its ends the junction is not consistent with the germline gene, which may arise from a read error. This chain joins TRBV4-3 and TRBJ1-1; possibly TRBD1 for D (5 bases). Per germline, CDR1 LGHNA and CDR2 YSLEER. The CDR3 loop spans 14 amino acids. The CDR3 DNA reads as TGCGCCAGCAGCCAAGAGTGGACCGGCAGGGAAGTTTTCTTT. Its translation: CASSQEWTGREVFF.

The CDR3 spells CASSDFSTGAHEQYF. CDR3 nucleotides: TGCGCCAGCAGTGATTTCTCGACAGGGGCCCACGAGCAGTACTTC. The chain carries TRBV10-1 and TRBJ2-7, with TRBD1 identical over 8 bases. The CDR3 runs to 15 residues. The trim removed 3 bases at V and 5 bases at J, leaving 9 bases unmatched. Germline values: CDR1 WNHNN, CDR2 SYGVQD (reference sequence).

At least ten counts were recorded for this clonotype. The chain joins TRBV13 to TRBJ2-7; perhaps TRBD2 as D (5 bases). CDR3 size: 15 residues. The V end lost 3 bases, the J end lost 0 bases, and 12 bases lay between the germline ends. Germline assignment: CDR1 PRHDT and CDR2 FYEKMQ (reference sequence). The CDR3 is CASSFKGTSSYEQYF. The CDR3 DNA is TGTGCCAGCAGCTTTAAGGGCACTAGCTCCTACGAGCAGTACTTC.

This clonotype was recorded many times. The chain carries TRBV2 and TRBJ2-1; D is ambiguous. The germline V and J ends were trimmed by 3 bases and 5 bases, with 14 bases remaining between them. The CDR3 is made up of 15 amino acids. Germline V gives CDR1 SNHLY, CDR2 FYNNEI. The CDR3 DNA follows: TGTGCCAGCAGTGACAGTAGGACCCGTGACAATGAGCAGTTCTTC. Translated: CASSDSRTRDNEQFF.

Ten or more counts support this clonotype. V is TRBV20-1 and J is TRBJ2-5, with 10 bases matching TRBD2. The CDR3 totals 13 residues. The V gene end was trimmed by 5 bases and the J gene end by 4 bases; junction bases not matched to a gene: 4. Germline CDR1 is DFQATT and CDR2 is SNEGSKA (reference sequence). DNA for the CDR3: TGCAGTGCTGTAGGGACTAGCGCAGAGACCCAGTACTTC. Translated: CSAVGTSAETQYF.

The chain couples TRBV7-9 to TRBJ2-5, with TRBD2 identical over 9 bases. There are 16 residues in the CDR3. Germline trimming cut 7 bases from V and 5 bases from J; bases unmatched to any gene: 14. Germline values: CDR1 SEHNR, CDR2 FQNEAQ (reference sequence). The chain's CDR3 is CASTPGLAGPEETQYF. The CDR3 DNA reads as TGTGCCAGCACCCCGGGGCTAGCGGGACCAGAGGAGACCCAGTACTTC.

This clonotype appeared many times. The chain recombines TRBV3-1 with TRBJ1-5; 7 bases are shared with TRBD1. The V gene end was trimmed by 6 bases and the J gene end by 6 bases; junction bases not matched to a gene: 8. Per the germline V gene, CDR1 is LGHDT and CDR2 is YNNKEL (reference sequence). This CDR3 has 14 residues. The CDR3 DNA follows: TGTGCCAGCAGTCGAGGGGGCGGCGGTCAGCCCCAGCATTTT. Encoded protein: CASSRGGGGQPQHF. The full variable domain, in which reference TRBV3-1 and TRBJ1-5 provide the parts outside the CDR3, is DTAVSQTPKYLVTQMGNDKSIKCEQNLGHDTMYWYKQDSKKFLKIMFSYNNKELIINETVPNRFSPKSPDKAHLNLHINSLELGDSAVYFCASSRGGGGQPQHFGDGTRLSIL.

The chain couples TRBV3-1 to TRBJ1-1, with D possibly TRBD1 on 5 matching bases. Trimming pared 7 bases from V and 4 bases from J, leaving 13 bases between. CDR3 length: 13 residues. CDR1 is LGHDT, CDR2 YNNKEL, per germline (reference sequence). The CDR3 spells CASTNTGPTEAFF. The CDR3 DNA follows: TGTGCCAGCACGAATACAGGCCCCACTGAAGCTTTCTTT.

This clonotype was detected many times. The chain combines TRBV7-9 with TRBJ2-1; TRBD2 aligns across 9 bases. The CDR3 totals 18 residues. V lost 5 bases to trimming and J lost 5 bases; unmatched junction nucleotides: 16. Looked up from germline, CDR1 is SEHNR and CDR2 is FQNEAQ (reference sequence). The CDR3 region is CASSRGGTSFTADNEQFF. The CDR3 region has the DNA TGTGCCAGCAGCCGTGGGGGGACTAGCTTTACGGCGGACAATGAGCAGTTCTTC.

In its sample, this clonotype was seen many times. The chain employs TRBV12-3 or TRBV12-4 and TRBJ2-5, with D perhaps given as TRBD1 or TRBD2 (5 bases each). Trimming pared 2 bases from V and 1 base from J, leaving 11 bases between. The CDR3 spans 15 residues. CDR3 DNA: TGTGCCAGCAGTTTATATCAGGGACCCCAAGAGACCCAGTACTTC. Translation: CASSLYQGPQETQYF.

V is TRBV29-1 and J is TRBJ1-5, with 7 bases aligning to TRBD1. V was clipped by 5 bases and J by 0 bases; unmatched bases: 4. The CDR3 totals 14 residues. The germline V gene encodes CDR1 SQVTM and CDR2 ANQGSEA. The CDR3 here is CSVKTGYSNQPQHF. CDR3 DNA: TGCAGCGTTAAGACAGGGTATAGCAATCAGCCCCAGCATTTT.

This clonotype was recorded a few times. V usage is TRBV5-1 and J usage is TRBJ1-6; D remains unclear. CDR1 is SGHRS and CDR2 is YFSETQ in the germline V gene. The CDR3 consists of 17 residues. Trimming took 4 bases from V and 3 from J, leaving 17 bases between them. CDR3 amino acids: CASSPLGLRIYNSPLHF. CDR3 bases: TGCGCCAGCAGCCCGCTAGGACTCCGGATCTATAATTCACCCCTCCACTTT.

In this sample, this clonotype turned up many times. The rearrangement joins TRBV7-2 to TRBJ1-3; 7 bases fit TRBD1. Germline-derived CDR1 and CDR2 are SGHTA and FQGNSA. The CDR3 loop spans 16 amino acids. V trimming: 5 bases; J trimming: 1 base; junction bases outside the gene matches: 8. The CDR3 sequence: CASSRATGSSGNTIYF. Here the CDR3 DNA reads TGTGCCAGCAGCAGAGCGACAGGGTCATCTGGAAACACCATATATTTT.

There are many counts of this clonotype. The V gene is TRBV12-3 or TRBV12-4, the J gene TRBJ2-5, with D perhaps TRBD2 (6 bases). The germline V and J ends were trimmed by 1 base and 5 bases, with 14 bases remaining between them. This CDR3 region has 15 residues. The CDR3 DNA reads TGTGCCAGCAGTTTAGTGGCCGGGAGTCAGGAGACCCAGTACTTC. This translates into CASSLVAGSQETQYF.

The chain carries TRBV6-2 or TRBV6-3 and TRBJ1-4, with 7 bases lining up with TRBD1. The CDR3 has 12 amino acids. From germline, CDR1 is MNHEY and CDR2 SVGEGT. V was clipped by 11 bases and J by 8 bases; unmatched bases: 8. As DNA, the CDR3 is TGTGCCTCACAGGGGCTAGAGGAAAAACTGTTTTTT. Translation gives CASQGLEEKLFF.

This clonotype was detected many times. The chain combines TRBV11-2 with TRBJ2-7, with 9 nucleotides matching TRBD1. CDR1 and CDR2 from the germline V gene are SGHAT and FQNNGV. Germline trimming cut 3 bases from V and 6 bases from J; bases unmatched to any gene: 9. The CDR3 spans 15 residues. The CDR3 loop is CASSFPGQGVSEQYF. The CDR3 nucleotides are TGTGCCAGCAGCTTTCCGGGACAGGGCGTCAGCGAGCAGTACTTC.

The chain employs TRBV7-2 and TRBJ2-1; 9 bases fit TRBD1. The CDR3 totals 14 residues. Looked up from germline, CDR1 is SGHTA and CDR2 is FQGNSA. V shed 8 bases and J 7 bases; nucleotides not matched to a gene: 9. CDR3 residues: CASYTGGVGNEQFF. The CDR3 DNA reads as TGTGCCAGCTATACAGGGGGCGTGGGGAATGAGCAGTTCTTC.

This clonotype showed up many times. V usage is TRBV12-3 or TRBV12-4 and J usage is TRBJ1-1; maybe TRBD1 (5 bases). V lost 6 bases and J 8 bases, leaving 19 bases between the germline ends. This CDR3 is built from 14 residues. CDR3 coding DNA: TGTGCCAGCAGCCCGCCGGGACCGGTGTACGAAGCTTTCTTT. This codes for CASSPPGPVYEAFF.

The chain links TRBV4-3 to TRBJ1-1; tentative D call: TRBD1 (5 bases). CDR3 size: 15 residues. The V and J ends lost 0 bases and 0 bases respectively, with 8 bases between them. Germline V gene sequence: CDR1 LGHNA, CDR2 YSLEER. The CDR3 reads CASSQEEGLNTEAFF. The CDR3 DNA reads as TGCGCCAGCAGCCAAGAGGAGGGGCTGAACACTGAAGCTTTCTTT.

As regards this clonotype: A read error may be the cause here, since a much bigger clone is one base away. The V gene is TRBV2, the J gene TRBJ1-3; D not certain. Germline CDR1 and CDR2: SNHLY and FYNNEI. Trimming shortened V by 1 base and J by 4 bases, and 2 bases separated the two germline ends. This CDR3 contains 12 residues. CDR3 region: CASSEEGNTIYF. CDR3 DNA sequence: TGTGCCAGCAGTGAAGAAGGAAACACCATATATTTT.

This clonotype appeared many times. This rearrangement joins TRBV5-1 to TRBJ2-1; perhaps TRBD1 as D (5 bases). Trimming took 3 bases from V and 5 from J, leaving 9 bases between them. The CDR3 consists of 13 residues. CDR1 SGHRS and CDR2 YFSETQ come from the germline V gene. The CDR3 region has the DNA TGCGCCAGCAGCTCCGACAGACACAATGAGCAGTTCTTC. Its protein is CASSSDRHNEQFF.

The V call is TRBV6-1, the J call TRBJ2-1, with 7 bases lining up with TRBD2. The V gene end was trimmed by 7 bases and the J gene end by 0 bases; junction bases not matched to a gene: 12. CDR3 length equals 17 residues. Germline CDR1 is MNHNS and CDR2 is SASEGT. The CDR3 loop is CASTPPGGGSSYNEQFF. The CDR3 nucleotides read TGTGCCAGCACTCCCCCAGGAGGCGGGAGCTCCTACAATGAGCAGTTCTTC.

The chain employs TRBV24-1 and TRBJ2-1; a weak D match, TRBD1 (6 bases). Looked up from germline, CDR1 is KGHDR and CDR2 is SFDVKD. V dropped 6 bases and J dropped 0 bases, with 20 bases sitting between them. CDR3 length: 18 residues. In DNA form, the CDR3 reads TGTGCCACCAGTTCAGGGCGACAGGACCCGAGCTCCTACAATGAGCAGTTCTTC. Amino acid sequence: CATSSGRQDPSSYNEQFF.